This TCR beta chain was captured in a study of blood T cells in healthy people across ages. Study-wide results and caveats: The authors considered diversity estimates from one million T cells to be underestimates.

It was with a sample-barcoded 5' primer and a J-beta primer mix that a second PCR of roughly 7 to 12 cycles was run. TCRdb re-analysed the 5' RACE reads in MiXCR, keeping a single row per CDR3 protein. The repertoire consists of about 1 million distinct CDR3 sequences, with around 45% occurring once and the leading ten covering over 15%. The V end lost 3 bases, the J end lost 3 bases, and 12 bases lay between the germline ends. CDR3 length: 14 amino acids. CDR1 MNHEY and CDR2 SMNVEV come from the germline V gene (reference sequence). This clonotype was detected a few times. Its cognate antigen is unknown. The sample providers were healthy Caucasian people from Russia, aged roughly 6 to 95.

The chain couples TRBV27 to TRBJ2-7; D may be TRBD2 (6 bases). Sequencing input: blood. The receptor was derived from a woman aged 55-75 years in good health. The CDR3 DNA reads TGTGCCAGCAGTTTCGCGGGCGGGGTCTACGAGCAGTACTTC. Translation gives CASSFAGGVYEQYF.